This T cell receptor (beta chain) was sequenced during a study of T cells in Graves' hyperthyroidism and ophthalmopathy (dated by TCRdb to the late 2010s). In terms of the full investigation: Peripheral blood was sampled at the time of initial diagnosis, prior to any treatment. To identify distinguishing TCR V-J signatures, a discovery cohort of 90 to 100 patients was used, comprising 40 to 45 with Graves' ophthalmopathy and 57 with stable Graves' hyperthyroidism. Whether ophthalmopathy could be predicted prospectively was tested in an independent validation cohort made up of under 20 hyperthyroidism patients plus 17 patients who later progressed to ophthalmopathy. The approximately 100 discovery patients were randomly divided into training and test sets at a 7:3 ratio. The study also compared thyroid tissue and blood T-cell repertoires from 5 to 7 Graves' hyperthyroidism patients. After sampling, hyperthyroidism patients received methimazole starting at 30 mg daily, and ophthalmopathy patients received high-dose intravenous methylprednisolone. TCR Vbeta CDR3 sequencing of 135 peripheral blood samples (approximately 44 ophthalmopathy, 75 to 80 hyperthyroidism and approximately 17 progressor patients) is reported in the paper. Points the paper makes about the study in general: A 13 V-J signature model separated ophthalmopathy from stable hyperthyroidism, with 87.88% sensitivity and just under 84% specificity in cross-validation and 80%/75% in testing. No statistical method was used to set the sample size in advance, and investigators knew the group allocation. Blood samples also contained most of the expanded thyroid clonotypes (frequency above 0.001), which suggests that blood repertoires may reflect thyroid immune responses. During validation, the model predicted progression to ophthalmopathy a median of approximately 6 months ahead of onset, with around 70% sensitivity and about 72% specificity.

Concerning this clonotype: Its antigen specificity is not known. Per-nucleotide qualities are absent, and no much larger clonotype sits a single base away.

The germline V gene yields SGDLS for CDR1 and YYNGEE for CDR2. Including the terminal cysteine and phenylalanine, the CDR3 comprises 16 residues. Of all the DNA, just the CDR3 is kept, 48 bases in frame from base 1. Unmatched junction bases come to 4, with V trimmed by 0 bases and J by 5 bases. TCR beta CDR3 regions were amplified from RNA transcripts. A first-round RT-PCR of the TCR CDR3 used the HTBI primer set with the Qiagen OneStep RT-PCR kit. The libraries were constructed in a second round of multiplex PCR and then size-selected and purified. Sequencing of the libraries was done on an Illumina HiSeq2000 using paired-end 100 bp reads. As for the original processing: Raw data were processed with SOAPnuke, discarding reads with adapters, uncalled bases, mean Phred below 15, or no exact constant-primer or identifier match. High-quality paired reads were merged using COPE v1.2.5, and each unique nucleotide sequence was defined as a clonotype. MiTCR v1.1 was used to align the clonotypes against IMGT TRBV, TRBD and TRBJ reference segments. The analysis included only V-J combinations with a frequency above 0.0001, which together covered 99% to 99.2% of the repertoires. A TCS score was defined as the ratio between F50 (clonal expansion) and ExV (chaos), using BLOSUM62-based TCRdist between CDR3 peptides within each V-J. Welch's t-statistics and random forest reduced several hundred V-J features to 10 to 15, which were used in a naive Bayes classifier (R e1071). The public reads were reprocessed in TCRdb via fastp at Q25 and MiXCR, keeping in-frame beta chains. Records with the same CDR3 protein are collapsed into one entry carrying the most frequent genes and DNA. The V and J calls follow TCRdb's processing rather than the paper's. This sample is represented by a few hundred thousand distinct CDR3 sequences; 13% to 15% of them were singletons. In total, the top ten clones hold less than 20% of the sample.

Graves' hyperthyroidism was defined as stable when no progression to ophthalmopathy occurred over 18 months of follow-up. Hyperthyroidism patients were newly diagnosed, had a disease duration of under 2 months, and were aged 18 to 65 years. Exclusion was applied to patients with uncontrolled infections, other autoimmune diseases, pregnancy or lactation. Diagnoses were based on clinical symptoms, serum thyroxine and TRAb, thyroid ultrasound and orbital computed tomography. PBMCs were separated from roughly 10 ml of fresh peripheral blood using Ficoll-Paque density gradient centrifugation. Trizol reagent was used to extract total RNA, and RNA quality was then checked on an Agilent 2100 Bioanalyzer.

Sequences were obtained from blood. The chain links TRBV9 with TRBJ2-2; a stretch of 10 junction bases matches TRBD1. This TCR came from a woman between 18 and 30 years old with Graves' hyperthyroidism. The DNA reads as follows: TGTGCCAGCAGCGTAGGGACAGGGGGGGATACCGGGGAGCTGTTTTTT. This gives the protein CASSVGTGGDTGELFF.